Given below is one T cell receptor (beta chain) in context. Its antigen is not known. The sample comes from a study of fetal regulatory T cell absence and autoimmunity. The germline CDR1 and CDR2 sequences are SGHNT and YYREEE (reference sequence). This CDR3 is 15 amino acids long. V lost 3 bases, J lost 4 bases, and 17 bases lay in between. The study's findings and limits: Pancreas TCRs were oligoclonally enriched versus cord blood, some clones over 95-fold. In IPEX, the enrichment was taken to support antigen-driven autoimmunity before birth.

TCRdb's copy holds only in-frame clones and misses some; the assay was immunoSEQ multiplex PCR. This sample has tens of thousands of clones, with about 80% found just once. The sample taken for sequencing was cord blood. This chain links TRBV5-4 with TRBJ2-7; D not resolved. The receptor's source is a newborn boy with IPEX syndrome. CDR3 loop: CASSSQDGLRYEQYF. The CDR3 DNA follows: TGTGCCAGCAGCTCCCAGGACGGTCTAAGGTACGAGCAGTACTTC.